The present T cell receptor (beta chain) was sequenced within a study of blood T cell repertoires in COVID-19. Whole-study context: Researchers got acute and convalescent COVID-19 samples from the United States, Italy and Spain. T cells, B-cell-depleted T cells, or PBMCs provided the cDNA or gDNA that served as material.

Germline V lookup: CDR1 MNHEY, CDR2 SVGAGI. V gave up 9 bases and J gave up 5 bases, with 10 bases separating them. The CDR3 consists of 11 residues. Assay used: immunoSEQ multiplex PCR; TCRdb lists only in-frame clones, some missing. The sample lists more than 100,000 clones, 85% to 90% occurring once. This receptor was obtained from a man between 65 and 85 years old with active COVID-19. The chain is built from TRBV6-5 and TRBJ2-5; weak D call: TRBD2 (6 bases). The specimen was peripheral blood. The DNA for the CDR3 is TGTGCCAGTAGACTAGAGGAGACCCAGTACTTC. Translated, it gives CASRLEETQYF.